Sample share makes the clone carrying this T cell receptor (beta chain) medium-sized (0.01 to 0.1%). Antigen specificity is unknown. A marrow graft followed busulfan-fludarabine conditioning, with cyclophosphamide on days +3 and +4. The data derive from a study of T cells after posttransplantation cyclophosphamide. Deletions cut 4 bases from V and 3 bases from J, with 11 bases between. There are 13 residues in the CDR3. Only in-frame clones appear in the TCRdb table, and some are missing; sequencing was by immunoSEQ multiplex PCR. The sample shows about 19,000 clones, 70% to 80% of them seen only once. Study-wide results and limits: TRB clonality was highly associated with recipient CMV seropositivity and reactivation. Skin or GI-infiltrating T cells shared few TRB sequences with blood. Donor CD8+ memory clones often dominated recipient blood repertoires at later times.

The material was PBMCs, obtained after an allogeneic stem cell transplant with post-transplant cyclophosphamide. This chain joins TRBV5-3 and TRBJ2-7, with D hard to call. TRBV5-3 is marked as an open reading frame, function uncertain. The origin of this receptor is a male patient in his thirties who received an allogeneic stem cell transplant from a related donor, was CMV-positive, and had acute GVHD only. Some T cells may trace back to the graft donor. For the CDR3, the DNA is TGTGCCAGAAGCCCCTTTTGCAGCTACGAGCAGTACTTC. Translated: CARSPFCSYEQYF.